What follows are 25 T cell receptor beta chains derived from one specimen sequenced in a study of cytomegalovirus exposure and HLA in healthy donors. Libraries were prepared by immunoSEQ multiplex PCR; TCRdb keeps only in-frame clonotypes and omits some of them. The table lists roughly 250,000 clones, approximately 86% of them singletons, with less than 1.5% in the top ten. Sequencing was carried out using PBMCs. These receptors all come from a woman in her thirties in good health and CMV-seropositive.

Here the CDR3 reads CSVEGGGHYGYTF. The DNA of the CDR3 is TGCAGCGTTGAAGGGGGGGGCCACTATGGCTACACCTTC. The chain carries TRBV29-1 and TRBJ1-2; maybe TRBD1 (6 bases). CDR1 and CDR2 from the germline V gene are SQVTM and ANQGSEA. Trimming removed 1 base from V and 3 bases from J, with 9 bases in between. CDR3 length equals 13 residues.

The J gene is TRBJ2-1, the V gene TRBV18; 9 bases map to TRBD2. Germline V gene data show CDR1 as KGHSH and CDR2 as LQKENI. This CDR3 has 15 residues. J lost 8 bases, V lost 1 base, and 6 bases had no gene match. The CDR3 here is CASSPLLAGVDEQFF. CDR3 nucleotide sequence: TGTGCCAGCTCACCACTATTAGCGGGAGTGGATGAGCAGTTCTTC.

The count of this clone is one. The chain carries TRBV19 and TRBJ2-7, with 13 bases lining up with TRBD2. Germline CDR1 reads LNHDA; CDR2 reads SQIVND (reference sequence). V lost 6 bases to trimming and J lost 3 bases; unmatched junction nucleotides: 5. The CDR3 is 15 residues long. The CDR3 here is CASSPGLAGIYEQYF. As DNA, the CDR3 is TGTGCCAGTAGCCCGGGACTAGCGGGAATCTACGAGCAGTACTTC.

The table lists this clone with a count of one. V and J are TRBV5-1 and TRBJ1-5; 10 bases agree with TRBD1. The CDR3 runs to 15 residues. Trimming removed 2 bases from V and 4 bases from J; junction bases left unmatched: 3. The germline CDR1 and CDR2 sequences are SGHRS and YFSETQ. CDR3 nucleotide sequence: TGCGCCAGCAGCTTAGGGACAGGGGTTAATCAGCCCCAGCATTTT. It yields the protein CASSLGTGVNQPQHF. The whole variable domain, remainder taken from reference TRBV5-1 and TRBJ1-5, is KAGVTQTPRYLIKTRGQQVTLSCSPISGHRSVSWYQQTPGQGLQFLFEYFSETQRNKGNFPGRFSGRQFSNSRSEMNVSTLELGDSALYLCASSLGTGVNQPQHFGDGTRLSIL.

This chain uses TRBV7-9 with TRBJ2-2; TRBD2 matches at 8 bases. This CDR3 spans 16 amino acids. Germline V gene sequence: CDR1 SEHNR, CDR2 FQNEAQ (reference sequence). With 5 bases clipped from V and 3 bases from J, the junction kept 8 bases outside the gene matches. The CDR3 reads CASSPPTSGDTGELFF. The CDR3 bases are TGTGCCAGCAGCCCCCCAACTAGCGGAGACACCGGGGAGCTGTTTTTT.

This chain uses TRBV28 with TRBJ2-3; D is uncertain. The CDR3 spans 14 residues. Germline V lookup: CDR1 MDHEN, CDR2 SYDVKM. V lost 3 bases to trimming and J lost 2 bases, with 9 bases between them. CDR3 coding DNA: TGTGCCAGCAGTTTCGGTCCCGACACAGATACGCAGTATTTT. Its protein product is CASSFGPDTDTQYF. The full variable domain, with the rest looked up from reference TRBV28 and TRBJ2-3, is DVKVTQSSRYLVKRTGEKVFLECVQDMDHENMFWYRQDPGLGLRLIYFSYDVKMKEKGDIPEGYSVSREKKERFSLILESASTNQTSMYLCASSFGPDTDTQYFGPGTRLTVL.

This clone was detected once. This chain uses TRBV5-1 with TRBJ2-1; perhaps TRBD2 as D (5 bases). The CDR3 runs 13 residues. The V end lost 1 base, the J end lost 8 bases, and 10 bases lay between the germline ends. Germline CDR1 SGHRS, CDR2 YFSETQ. CDR3: CASSLNRGDEQFF. Written as DNA, the CDR3 is TGCGCCAGCAGCTTGAATCGGGGAGATGAGCAGTTCTTC.

V is TRBV25-1 and J is TRBJ2-7, with D maybe TRBD1 (6 bases). Trimming took off 4 bases at V and 4 bases at J, with 8 bases between the two ends. CDR3 size: 12 residues. In germline, CDR1 is MGHDK, CDR2 SYGVNS. The CDR3 protein is CASSVDSYEQYF. As DNA, the CDR3 is TGTGCCAGCAGTGTGGACAGTTACGAGCAGTACTTC.

This clone came up once. This sequence joins TRBV2 and TRBJ2-4, with unresolved D. Germline V gives CDR1 SNHLY, CDR2 FYNNEI. V was trimmed by 7 bases and J by 0 bases, leaving 13 bases between them. This CDR3 has 15 residues. The CDR3 reads CASKARLLAKNIQYF. In DNA, the CDR3 is TGTGCCAGCAAGGCTAGACTCCTAGCCAAAAACATTCAGTACTTC.

The chain joins TRBV5-6 to TRBJ2-3, with D perhaps TRBD2 (6 bases). This CDR3 contains 14 residues. Trimming removed 1 base from V and 2 bases from J, with 8 bases in between. CDR1 and CDR2 from the germline V gene are SGHDT and YYEEEE. The CDR3 here is CASSLTSPTDTQYF. The CDR3 DNA is TGTGCCAGCAGCTTGACTAGCCCCACAGATACGCAGTATTTT. Looking up the rest from reference TRBV5-6 and TRBJ2-3 gives the full variable domain: DAGVTQSPTHLIKTRGQQVTLRCSPKSGHDTVSWYQQALGQGPQFIFQYYEEEERQRGNFPDRFSGHQFPNYSSELNVNALLLGDSALYLCASSLTSPTDTQYFGPGTRLTVL.

J is TRBJ2-1 and V is TRBV19, with 10 bases fitting TRBD2. The CDR3 consists of 16 residues. Losses at the gene ends were 5 bases for V and 4 bases for J; bases not matched to a gene: 8. The germline CDR1 and CDR2 sequences are LNHDA and SQIVND (reference sequence). The CDR3 sequence is CASSGFLAGVYNEQFF. The CDR3 DNA follows: TGTGCCAGTAGTGGATTCCTAGCGGGAGTTTACAATGAGCAGTTCTTC. The full variable domain, with the rest looked up from reference TRBV19 and TRBJ2-1, is DGGITQSPKYLFRKEGQNVTLSCEQNLNHDAMYWYRQDPGQGLRLIYYSQIVNDFQKGDIAEGYSVSREKKESFPLTVTSAQKNPTAFYLCASSGFLAGVYNEQFFGPGTRLTVL.

The table lists this clone with a few counts. The chain joins TRBV10-3 to TRBJ1-2; 9 bases fit TRBD1. J gave up 3 bases and V 5 bases, and 1 base lay outside the gene matches. The CDR3 covers 13 residues. Per germline, CDR1 ENHRY and CDR2 SYGVKD. This CDR3 reads CAISRTGDYGYTF. In DNA form, the CDR3 reads TGTGCCATCAGTCGGACAGGGGACTATGGCTACACCTTC.

This chain uses TRBV13 with TRBJ2-7; TRBD2 might be the D (5 bases). The CDR3 covers 16 residues. CDR1 is PRHDT and CDR2 is FYEKMQ in the germline V gene (reference sequence). V lost 5 bases to trimming and J lost 0 bases, with 17 bases between them. The CDR3, as DNA: TGTGCCAGCAGCCCCCCCCGGGGATCGAACTCCTACGAGCAGTACTTC. It translates to CASSPPRGSNSYEQYF.

The V and J genes are TRBV10-3 and TRBJ2-7; D might be TRBD2 (6 bases). Trimming removed 3 bases at V and 1 base at J, with 13 bases between. This CDR3 has 15 amino acids. Germline V gene data show CDR1 as ENHRY and CDR2 as SYGVKD. CDR3 protein: CAISEAAEGSYEQYF. The CDR3 coding sequence is TGTGCCATCAGTGAAGCGGCGGAGGGGTCCTACGAGCAGTACTTC.

This clone was picked up a small number of times. This chain links TRBV27 with TRBJ2-1; TRBD2 matches at 8 bases. Germline V gives CDR1 MNHEY, CDR2 SMNVEV (reference sequence). The CDR3 runs 15 residues. V gave up 8 bases and J gave up 7 bases; unmatched junction bases: 13. The CDR3, as DNA: TGTGCCAGCCGAATCTCCGGGACTAGGCTGAATGAGCAGTTCTTC. Translated: CASRISGTRLNEQFF.

This clone was seen a single time. The CDR3 protein is CASSPGEVTGEQYF. The CDR3 DNA reads as TGCGCCAGCAGCCCCGGGGAGGTTACGGGCGAGCAGTACTTC. The chain employs TRBV5-1 and TRBJ2-7, with D possibly TRBD2 on 6 matching bases. The CDR3 is 14 amino acids. The germline gives CDR1 SGHRS, CDR2 YFSETQ. Trimming left V 4 bases short and J 6 bases short, with 17 bases between.

V usage is TRBV15 and J usage is TRBJ1-4; 8 bases match TRBD1. J was trimmed by 8 bases and V by 3 bases; bases with no gene match: 5. This CDR3 is built from 14 residues. Germline V gives CDR1 LNHNV, CDR2 YYDKDF (reference sequence). The CDR3 region has the DNA TGTGCCACCAGCAGGCGGCAGGGGGCGGAAAAACTGTTTTTT. Translation: CATSRRQGAEKLFF.

This chain links TRBV28 with TRBJ1-5, with D hard to call. The CDR3 covers 13 residues. Germline values: CDR1 MDHEN, CDR2 SYDVKM. V was clipped by 6 bases and J by 0 bases, with 6 bases between them. CDR3 loop: CASRSNSNQPQHF. The CDR3 DNA reads as TGTGCCAGCAGGTCCAATAGCAATCAGCCCCAGCATTTT.

This clone has just one count. The V and J genes are TRBV4-1 and TRBJ2-2; D possibly corresponds to TRBD1 (6 bases). CDR1 is MGHRA, CDR2 YSYEKL, per germline. The ends were cut back, 3 bases at V and 6 bases at J, with 8 bases in the middle. CDR3 length: 13 residues. The DNA of the CDR3 is TGCGCCAGCAGCCACCACAGGGCCGGGGAGCTGTTTTTT. Its protein product is CASSHHRAGELFF.

The chain recombines TRBV27 with TRBJ2-7; TRBD2 aligns across 9 bases. This CDR3 has 15 amino acids. Germline loops: CDR1 MNHEY, CDR2 SMNVEV (reference sequence). V lost 7 bases to trimming and J lost 2 bases; unmatched junction nucleotides: 9. The CDR3 region has the DNA TGTGCCAGCATGGGACTAGCAAAAATCACCTACGAGCAGTACTTC. Amino acid sequence: CASMGLAKITYEQYF.

The J gene is TRBJ2-5, the V gene TRBV5-1; 11 positions agree with TRBD1. After removal of 9 bases from V and 5 bases from J, the junction contained 6 bases not matched to a gene. The CDR3 extends over 13 amino acids. CDR1 and CDR2 (germline): SGHRS, YFSETQ. CDR3 in amino acids: CATGQGAGETQYF. The CDR3 DNA reads TGCGCCACAGGACAGGGGGCCGGGGAGACCCAGTACTTC.

J is TRBJ2-7 and V is TRBV9, with TRBD2 matching 7 bases. Germline CDR1 and CDR2: SGDLS and YYNGEE. This CDR3 is built from 15 residues. The J segment lost 3 bases and the V segment lost 3 bases, leaving 9 bases of the junction unmatched. The CDR3 protein is CASSGGLSIVYEQYF. The CDR3 DNA sequence: TGTGCCAGCAGCGGGGGACTAAGCATAGTCTACGAGCAGTACTTC.

The genes are TRBV11-3 and TRBJ1-1; 7 bases map to TRBD1. The junction had 7 bases not matched to a gene; V was cut back by 5 bases and J by 4 bases. In germline, CDR1 is SGHNT, CDR2 YENEEA. The CDR3 has 14 amino acids. The CDR3 region has the DNA TGTGCCAGCAGCCCCCCGACAGGGCGCACTGAAGCTTTCTTT. It specifies CASSPPTGRTEAFF.

V gene TRBV15 combines with J gene TRBJ2-7; TRBD2 matches at 7 bases. Trimming removed 7 bases from V and 1 base from J; junction bases left unmatched: 25. Germline CDR1 reads LNHNV; CDR2 reads YYDKDF (reference sequence). This CDR3 contains 20 residues. The CDR3: CATKDSSGGSPSDGSYEQYF. CDR3 bases: TGTGCCACCAAAGACAGTTCGGGCGGGAGCCCGTCGGATGGATCCTACGAGCAGTACTTC.

The chain recombines TRBV6-6 with TRBJ1-4; D possibly corresponds to TRBD1 (5 bases). Trimming left V 2 bases short and J 5 bases short, with 15 bases between. Germline CDR1 reads MNHNY; CDR2 reads SVGAGI (reference sequence). The CDR3 consists of 16 residues. The CDR3 here is CASSYAFGGGNEKLFF. The CDR3 DNA follows: TGTGCCAGCAGTTACGCTTTCGGGGGGGGAAATGAAAAACTGTTTTTT.